This T cell receptor (beta chain) was documented in a study of T-cell reconstitution after alpha-beta-depleted transplantation in children. Points on this clonotype: Its antigen remains unknown.

Deletions cut 5 bases from V and 2 bases from J, with 13 bases between. Germline V gene lookup returns CDR1 SGHTA and CDR2 FQGTGA. CDR3 size: 15 residues. Overall study results and limits: T-cell numbers and diversity, one year after transplant, stemmed largely from T cells that were newly produced.

TCRbeta library construction was performed incorporating unique molecular identifiers. TCRdb re-called the PCR reads through MiXCR, storing one row per CDR3 protein. The sample has around 94,000 distinct CDR3 sequences, approximately 6% seen once. This material consisted of PBMCs, mostly from graft donor cells, taken 60 days after TCRalphabeta/CD19-depleted stem cell transplant. The rearrangement uses TRBV7-3 and TRBJ2-1, with a tentative D call TRBD1 (7 bases). The clonotype was recovered from a female patient aged 2-15 years who had a stem cell transplant for Fanconi anemia, so the T cells may come from the graft donor. CDR3 sequence reads: CASSDQGGPYNEQFF. CDR3 coding DNA: TGTGCCAGCAGCGACCAGGGGGGCCCCTACAATGAGCAGTTCTTC.